This T cell receptor (beta chain) was identified in a study of Ad26.COV2.S vaccination and SARS-CoV-2 variants. V dropped 4 bases and J dropped 6 bases, with 20 bases sitting between them. This CDR3 is 16 amino acids long. Germline CDR1 LGHDT, CDR2 YNNKEL (reference sequence). Clones were sequenced by immunoSEQ multiplex PCR, and TCRdb holds only the in-frame ones, with some missing. The sample includes 300,000 to 400,000 clones, around 85% of them seen just once. Treatment noted: around 19 received Ad26.COV2.S at low or high dose, single or two shots; roughly 5 received placebo; per-sample allocation not given. Day 63 after the first injection of vaccine or placebo was the sampling time.

Here the sequenced sample was peripheral blood, taken in a trial of Ad26.COV2.S vaccine versus placebo. This sequence originates from a person aged 18-65 years who received the Ad26.COV2.S COVID-19 vaccine or a placebo. The V gene is TRBV3-1 (or the pseudogene TRBV3-2), the J gene TRBJ2-3; D might be TRBD1 or TRBD2, each matching 6 bases. The CDR3 loop reads CASSPGGRHTGDTQYF. The CDR3 region has the DNA TGTGCCAGCAGCCCTGGGGGGCGTCATACTGGGGATACGCAGTATTTT.